This entry concerns a single TCR beta chain. No antigen is known for it. Looked up from germline, CDR1 is SGHRS and CDR2 is YFSETQ. This CDR3 is 16 amino acids long. This sample is part of a study of blood T cells in healthy people across ages. Regarding the study as a whole: Roughly linear age-related decline in beta diversity appeared, significant by age approximately 43.

Alongside a J-beta primer mix, a sample-barcoded 5' primer served in a second PCR lasting 7 to 11 cycles. TCRdb redid the calling of the 5' RACE reads with MiXCR, one entry per CDR3 protein. The table shows about 800,000 distinct CDR3 sequences, with just under 25% occurring only once. The sample also formed part of further work on T cells of mothers and their children. That study adds: Using approximately 1.6 ug per 15 ul, all extracted RNA underwent cDNA synthesis.

The chain carries TRBV5-1 and TRBJ2-5; 10 nucleotides agree with TRBD2. The J call may be in error: the DNA end matches TRBJ2-7 better. The clonotype originates from a boy between 10 and 17 years old in good health. Sequenced sample: blood. The CDR3 DNA is TGCGCCAGCAGCCCCGTAACTAGCGGGGAGACCTACGAGCAGTACTTC. It specifies CASSPVTSGETYEQYF.